This T cell receptor (beta chain) was recorded in a study of chemoradiotherapy in HPV16-positive cancers (dated by TCRdb to 2021 to 2024). Some background on the complete study: Candidate HPV-specific T-cell clones and common TCR motifs were defined through functional T-cell assays on cells from a couple of HPV16-positive patients. The candidate HPV-specific TCRs and motifs were then tracked in TCR repertoires from over 80 patients with HPV-related cancers. The study asked whether T-cell immunity to the HPV oncoproteins E6 and E7 changes during chemoradiotherapy and whether this immunity affects survival. Results the study describes overall, beyond this receptor: Only a couple of HPV16-positive patients were used to derive the functional definition of HPV-specific T cells, and the survival association was reported for HPV16-positive patients. Expansion of candidate HPV-specific clones and E7-related TCR motifs was observed in the tumor microenvironment during treatment, whereas no such expansion was observed for non-HPV-specific T cells. In HPV16-positive patients, expansion of HPV-responsive T cells during chemoradiotherapy was found to be associated with improved recurrence-free survival.

Repertoires were sampled repeatedly over the course of chemoradiotherapy, so clonal expansion could be followed in the tumor microenvironment. To prepare the library, the immunoSEQ multiplex PCR assay was applied. Entries here come from immuneACCESS through TCRdb and include only in-frame sequences with V and J called. Some clones fail to appear in such tables; in the studies checked, an unresolved V gene covers under half of the shortfall, and the cause of the remainder is unknown. The sample table lists about 68,000 clones, about 88% of them with a count of one. The ten largest clones take up 4% to 4.5% of the sample. V is cut by 5 bases and J by 3 bases, and the space between the germline ends is 12 bases. The CDR3 runs 14 amino acids, cysteine and phenylalanine included. Only the CDR3 DNA stays, 42 bases, in frame from base 1. For CDR1 and CDR2, the germline V gene lists KGHSH and LQKENI. A remark on this clone: Its antigen is unknown. Nothing much larger sits one base from this clone, and base qualities are not available.

This material consisted of blood, taken from a patient who underwent chemoradiotherapy. The sequence was collected from a human donor with HPV-associated anogenital cancer. The chain is assembled from TRBV18 and TRBJ2-3; a tentative D call is TRBD1 (5 bases match). The sequenced DNA is TGTGCCAGCTCAGAAGGGGCCTTTACAGATACGCAGTATTTT. Translation gives CASSEGAFTDTQYF.